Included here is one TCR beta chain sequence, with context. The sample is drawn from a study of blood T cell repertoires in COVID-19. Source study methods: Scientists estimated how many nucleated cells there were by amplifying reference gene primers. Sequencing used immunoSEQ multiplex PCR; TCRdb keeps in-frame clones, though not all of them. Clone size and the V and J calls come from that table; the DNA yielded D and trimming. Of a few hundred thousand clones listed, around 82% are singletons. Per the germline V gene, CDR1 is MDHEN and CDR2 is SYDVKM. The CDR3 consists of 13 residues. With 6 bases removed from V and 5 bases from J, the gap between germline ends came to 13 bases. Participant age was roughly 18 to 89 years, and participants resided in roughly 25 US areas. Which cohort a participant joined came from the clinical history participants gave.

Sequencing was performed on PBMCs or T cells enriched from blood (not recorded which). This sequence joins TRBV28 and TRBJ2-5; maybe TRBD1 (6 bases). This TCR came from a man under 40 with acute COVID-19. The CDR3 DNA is TGTGCCAGCAGACTACAGGGTCCGGAGACCCAGTACTTC. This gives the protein CASRLQGPETQYF.